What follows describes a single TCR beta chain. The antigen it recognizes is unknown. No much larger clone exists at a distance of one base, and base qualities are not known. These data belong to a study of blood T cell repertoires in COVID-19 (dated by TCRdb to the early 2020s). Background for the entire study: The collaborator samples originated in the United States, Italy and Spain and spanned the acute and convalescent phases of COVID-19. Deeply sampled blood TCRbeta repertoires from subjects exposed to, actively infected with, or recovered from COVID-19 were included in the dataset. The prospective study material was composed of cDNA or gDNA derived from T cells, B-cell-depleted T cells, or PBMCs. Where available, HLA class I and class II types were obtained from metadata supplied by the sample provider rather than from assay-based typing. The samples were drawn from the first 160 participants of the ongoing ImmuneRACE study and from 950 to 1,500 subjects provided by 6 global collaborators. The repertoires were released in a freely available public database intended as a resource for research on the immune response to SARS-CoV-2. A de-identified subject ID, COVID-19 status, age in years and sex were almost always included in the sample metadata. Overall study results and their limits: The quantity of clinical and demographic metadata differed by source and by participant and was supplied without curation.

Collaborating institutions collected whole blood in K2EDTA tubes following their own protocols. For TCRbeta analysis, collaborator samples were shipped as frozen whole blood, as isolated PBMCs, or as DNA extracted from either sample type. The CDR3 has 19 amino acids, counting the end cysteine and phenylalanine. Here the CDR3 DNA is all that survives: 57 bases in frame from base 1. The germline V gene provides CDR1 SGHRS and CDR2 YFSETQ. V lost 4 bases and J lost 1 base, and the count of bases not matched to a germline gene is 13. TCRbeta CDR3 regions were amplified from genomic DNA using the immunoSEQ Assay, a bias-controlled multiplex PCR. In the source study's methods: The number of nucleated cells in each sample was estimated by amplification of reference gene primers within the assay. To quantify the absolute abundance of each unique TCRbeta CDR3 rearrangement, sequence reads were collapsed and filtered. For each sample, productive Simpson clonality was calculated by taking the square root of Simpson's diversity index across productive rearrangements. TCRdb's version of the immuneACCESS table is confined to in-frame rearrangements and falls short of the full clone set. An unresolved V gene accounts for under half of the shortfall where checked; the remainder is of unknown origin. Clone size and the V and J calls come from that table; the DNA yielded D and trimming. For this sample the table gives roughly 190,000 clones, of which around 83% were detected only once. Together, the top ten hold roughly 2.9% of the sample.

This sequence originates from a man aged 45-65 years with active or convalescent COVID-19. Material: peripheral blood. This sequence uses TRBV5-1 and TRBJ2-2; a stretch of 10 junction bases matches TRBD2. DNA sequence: TGCGCCAGCAGCGCCTCATCTAGCGGGGGCGTTCTGAACACCGGGGAGCTGTTTTTT. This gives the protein CASSASSSGGVLNTGELFF. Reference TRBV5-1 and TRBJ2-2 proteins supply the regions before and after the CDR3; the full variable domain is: KAGVTQTPRYLIKTRGQQVTLSCSPISGHRSVSWYQQTPGQGLQFLFEYFSETQRNKGNFPGRFSGRQFSNSRSEMNVSTLELGDSALYLCASSASSSGGVLNTGELFFGEGSRLTVL.